This T cell receptor beta chain comes out of a study of CD8 T cells in ankylosing spondylitis. Whole-study findings and limits: Characteristic of ankylosing spondylitis blood, it appeared, was a TCR beta motif comprising several highly homologous variants.

TCRdb reprocessed the 5' RACE reads with MiXCR, giving one entry per CDR3 protein. The repertoire holds roughly 280,000 distinct CDR3 sequences, with about 19% as singletons. CDR3 length: 15 amino acids. V lost 2 bases and J lost 7, with 15 bases in between. Germline V gives CDR1 MDHEN, CDR2 SYDVKM. In its sample, this clonotype was seen many times. Its specificity is not known. Source material: blood, either unsorted or a sorted T cell fraction (not recorded which). The chain uses TRBV28 and TRBJ2-1; D not certain. The receptor's source is a male donor with ankylosing spondylitis or in good health (not recorded which). The DNA of the CDR3 is TGTGCCAGCAGTTTAGTCTTGGAATTGAGAAATGAGCAGTTCTTC. As protein: CASSLVLELRNEQFF. Using reference TRBV28 and TRBJ2-1 for the parts outside the CDR3, the full variable domain is DVKVTQSSRYLVKRTGEKVFLECVQDMDHENMFWYRQDPGLGLRLIYFSYDVKMKEKGDIPEGYSVSREKKERFSLILESASTNQTSMYLCASSLVLELRNEQFFGPGTRLTVL.